This passage covers 15 T cell receptor beta chains from one sample sequenced in a study of breast tumors, draining lymph nodes, adjacent tissues. The lymph nodes were axillary draining lymph nodes from breast cancer patients. TCRdb reprocessed the multiplex PCR reads with MiXCR, giving one entry per CDR3 protein. Here the sample spans about 230,000 distinct CDR3 sequences, less than 40% being singletons. The sample taken for sequencing was axillary lymph node tissue. The receptors shown here come from a female donor with breast cancer. Some clones in this sample may be carry-over from other donors' samples.

A note on this clonotype: This could be a read error, since a much larger clone is one nucleotide away. V usage is TRBV6-5 and J usage is TRBJ1-3; no clear D gene. From germline, CDR1 is MNHEY and CDR2 SVGAGI. The CDR3 length is 14 residues. The CDR3 spells CASSYEKSGNAIYF. The CDR3 bases are TGTGCCAGCAGTTACGAGAAGTCTGGAAACGCCATATATTTT.

The chain joins TRBV5-1 to TRBJ1-6, with D maybe TRBD1 (5 bases). In germline, CDR1 is SGHRS, CDR2 YFSETQ. CDR3 size: 16 residues. The V and J ends lost 2 bases and 10 bases respectively, with 19 bases between them. The CDR3 DNA is TGCGCCAGCAGCTTTGATCGGCAGGGCTCCAACTCACCCCTCCACTTT. It specifies CASSFDRQGSNSPLHF.

This clonotype was counted a few times. Just one base apart from a much larger clone, this may be a read error. J is TRBJ2-5 and V is TRBV3-2; no DNA check was done on the table's D call, TRBD2. TRBV3-2 is shown as a pseudogene. The length of the CDR3 is 18 residues. The CDR3 loop reads CASSQDDKAGADAETQHF. The CDR3 DNA reads TGTGCCAGCAGCCAAGATGATAAAGCGGGAGCGGACGCCGAGACCCAGCACTTC.

The chain combines TRBV29-1 with TRBJ2-2, with TRBD1 matching over 9 bases. Trimming took 8 bases from V and 7 from J; bases not matched to a gene: 8. The CDR3 spans 13 residues. CDR1 is SQVTM, CDR2 ANQGSEA, per germline. The CDR3, as DNA: TGCAGCCCCCAACAGGGGGCGGGCGGGGAGCTGTTTTTT. It codes for CSPQQGAGGELFF.

In its sample, this clonotype was seen once. The chain recombines TRBV19 with TRBJ1-1; TRBD1 aligns across 8 bases. The CDR3 runs to 15 residues. Per germline, CDR1 LNHDA and CDR2 SQIVND (reference sequence). The J segment lost 5 bases and the V segment lost 7 bases, leaving 12 bases of the junction unmatched. The CDR3 sequence is CASTILQGALTEAFF. The CDR3 DNA follows: TGTGCCAGTACTATCCTCCAGGGGGCGCTTACTGAAGCTTTCTTT.

V is TRBV11-1 and J is TRBJ2-1, with TRBD2 matching 11 bases. Trimming cost V 3 bases and J 0 bases; bases outside gene matches: 7. Germline V gene lookup returns CDR1 SGHAT and CDR2 FQDESV (reference sequence). The CDR3 runs 18 residues. The CDR3 bases are TGTGCCAGCAGCTTTATTAGCGGGAGGGCCAGCTCCTACAATGAGCAGTTCTTC. This gives the protein CASSFISGRASSYNEQFF.

The rearrangement joins TRBV15 to TRBJ2-5; TRBD2 matches at 7 bases. Germline V CDR1 and CDR2: LNHNV, YYDKDF (reference sequence). The V gene end was trimmed by 3 bases and the J gene end by 5 bases; junction bases not matched to a gene: 12. The CDR3 is made up of 16 amino acids. This CDR3 reads CATSSLLSGTGETQYF. The CDR3 region has the DNA TGTGCCACCAGCAGCTTACTAAGCGGGACGGGGGAGACCCAGTACTTC.

Regarding this clonotype: This could be a read error, since a much larger clone is one nucleotide away. The chain carries TRBV12-3 or TRBV12-4 and TRBJ2-3; perhaps D is TRBD1 or TRBD2 (6 bases each). Trimming took off 3 bases at V and 5 bases at J, with 12 bases between the two ends. The CDR3 loop spans 14 amino acids. The CDR3 sequence: CASSFTGRGDTQYF. The CDR3 DNA follows: TGTGCCAGCAGTTTCACAGGGCGGGGAGATACGCAGTATTTT.

The sample holds many counts of this clonotype. This rearrangement joins TRBV11-1 to TRBJ2-7; D perhaps matches TRBD2 (5 bases). V shed 1 base and J shed 2 bases, with 12 bases lying between them. The CDR3 contains 15 residues. Germline lookup yields CDR1 SGHAT and CDR2 FQDESV (reference sequence). The CDR3 nucleotides read TGTGCCAGCAGCTTAGTATTAGCGCAAACCTACGAGCAGTACTTC. Amino acids: CASSLVLAQTYEQYF.

J is TRBJ1-3 and V is TRBV7-9; D remains ambiguous. This CDR3 comprises 13 residues. The germline gives CDR1 SEHNR, CDR2 FQNEAQ (reference sequence). V dropped 4 bases and J dropped 7 bases, with 11 bases sitting between them. The DNA of the CDR3 is TGTGCCAGCAGCTGGAGGGAGATGAACACCATATATTTT. This sequence encodes CASSWREMNTIYF.

This clonotype was recorded at least ten times. The chain uses TRBV29-1 and TRBJ2-2, with 9 bases matching TRBD2. Germline-derived CDR1 and CDR2 are SQVTM and ANQGSEA. This CDR3 contains 13 residues. Trimming removed 5 bases from V and 4 bases from J; junction bases left unmatched: 2. DNA of the CDR3: TGCAGCGTTCTTAGCGGGGGCACCGGGGAGCTGTTTTTT. Its translation: CSVLSGGTGELFF.

This clonotype was seen many times. This chain uses TRBV19 with TRBJ2-7; D gene ambiguous. V lost 6 bases to trimming and J lost 2 bases, with 11 bases between them. CDR3 length: 13 amino acids. Germline values: CDR1 LNHDA, CDR2 SQIVND (reference sequence). The CDR3 region is CASRSAQTYEQYF. The CDR3 DNA follows: TGTGCCAGTAGATCGGCTCAGACCTACGAGCAGTACTTC.

This clonotype was detected many times. The rearrangement links TRBV3-1 to TRBJ2-5; 11 bases are a match to TRBD2. After removal of 0 bases from V and 4 bases from J, the junction contained 16 bases not matched to a gene. This CDR3 is built from 20 residues. Germline CDR1 is LGHDT and CDR2 is YNNKEL (reference sequence). CDR3 residues: CASSQEVSASGRKMGETQYF. The CDR3 DNA sequence: TGTGCCAGCAGCCAAGAGGTTTCAGCTAGCGGGAGGAAGATGGGAGAGACCCAGTACTTC.

This clonotype was counted at least ten times. The V call is TRBV25-1, the J call TRBJ1-5; D ambiguous. Germline V gene data show CDR1 as MGHDK and CDR2 as SYGVNS. The CDR3 spans 14 residues. V was cut by 1 base and J by 6 bases, with 10 bases left in between. Here the CDR3 DNA reads TGTGCCAGCAGTGAATCGAAGAATCCTCAGCCCCAGCATTTT. Its translation is CASSESKNPQPQHF.

The chain is built from TRBV10-1 and TRBJ2-3; 8 nucleotides align to TRBD1. The CDR3 contains 17 residues. CDR1 and CDR2 (germline): WNHNN, SYGVQD (reference sequence). With 5 bases clipped from V and 5 bases from J, the junction kept 15 bases outside the gene matches. CDR3 in amino acids: CASSSESQGAVGDTQYF. The CDR3 coding sequence is TGCGCCAGCAGTTCCGAGTCCCAGGGGGCTGTGGGAGATACGCAGTATTTT.